This T cell receptor (beta chain) was retrieved from a study of T cells in Graves' hyperthyroidism and ophthalmopathy. Study-level points and caveats: The model foresaw ophthalmopathy a median around 6.4 months prior to onset.

The TCR beta CDR3 regions underwent amplification using RNA transcripts as the source. The primer set for the first-round RT-PCR of the TCR CDR3 was HTBI. TCRdb re-called the multiplex PCR reads through MiXCR, storing one row per CDR3 protein. Among 500,000 to 650,000 distinct CDR3 sequences, approximately 48% were seen once, and the ten largest hold about two fifths. The CDR3 loop spans 14 amino acids. Trimming took off 10 bases at V and 4 bases at J, with 19 bases between the two ends. Germline-derived CDR1 and CDR2 are MNHEY and SMNVEV (reference sequence). Uncontrolled infection, other autoimmune disease, pregnancy or lactation led to exclusion. Orbital computed tomography and thyroid ultrasound, together with serum TRAb and thyroxine and clinical symptoms, were used for diagnoses. This clonotype was picked up one time. Its antigen is currently unknown.

The source of this sequence is an adult woman with Graves' disease, either hyperthyroidism or ophthalmopathy (not recorded which). Sequenced input: peripheral blood or thyroid tissue (not recorded which). The chain couples TRBV27 to TRBJ1-1, with D uncertain. CDR3 in DNA: TGTGCCACCTCAGTGGTCCAACGAGGCACTGAAGCTTTCTTT. Translation gives CATSVVQRGTEAFF.